The 30 T cell receptor beta chains below were found in one sample sequenced in a study of blood T cell repertoires in COVID-19. Method: immunoSEQ multiplex PCR; TCRdb's copy keeps in-frame clones and lacks some. The table has 150,000 to 200,000 clones, roughly 88% seen once. The source material was PBMCs or T cells enriched from blood (not recorded which). The receptors were sampled from a woman aged 18-29 years who had recovered from COVID-19.

The genes are TRBV10-2 and TRBJ2-2, with D tentatively TRBD2 (6 bases). Germline V gene lookup returns CDR1 WSHSY and CDR2 SAAADI. V dropped 6 bases and J dropped 2 bases, with 16 bases sitting between them. The CDR3 has 16 amino acids. The chain's CDR3 is CASRIGERVNTGELFF. The CDR3 DNA reads as TGCGCCAGCAGGATAGGCGAGCGGGTAAACACCGGGGAGCTGTTTTTT.

The chain has TRBV5-1 and TRBJ1-3, with TRBD1 identical over 9 bases. CDR3 length: 17 amino acids. The germline V gene has CDR1 SGHRS and CDR2 YFSETQ. V shed 0 bases, J shed 2 bases, and the junction held 6 bases outside the gene matches. This CDR3 is CASSLAGQGRAGNTIYF. CDR3 bases: TGCGCCAGCAGCTTGGCGGGACAGGGTCGGGCTGGAAACACCATATATTTT.

This sequence joins TRBV2 and TRBJ2-3, with a possible D match to TRBD2 (5 bases). The germline V gene has CDR1 SNHLY and CDR2 FYNNEI. The CDR3 totals 14 residues. V lost 3 bases to trimming and J lost 4 bases, with 11 bases between them. The CDR3 reads CASSDGSSPDTQYF. The DNA for the CDR3 is TGTGCCAGCAGTGATGGGAGTAGCCCAGATACGCAGTATTTT.

This clone is a singleton in its sample. The V gene is TRBV19, the J gene TRBJ1-1, with D perhaps matching TRBD1 (5 bases). Germline lookup yields CDR1 LNHDA and CDR2 SQIVND (reference sequence). This CDR3 comprises 12 residues. V was cut by 8 bases and J by 9 bases, with 16 bases left in between. Here the CDR3 reads CASAPGEAKAFF. CDR3 coding DNA: TGTGCCAGTGCGCCGGGGGAAGCTAAAGCTTTCTTT.

This chain connects TRBV24-1 to TRBJ2-5, with 7 bases fitting TRBD1. V gave up 3 bases and J gave up 2 bases; unmatched junction bases: 8. The CDR3 spans 16 residues. CDR1 is KGHDR and CDR2 is SFDVKD in the germline V gene. CDR3 bases: TGTGCCACCAGTGATGTAGGGACAGCTTCACAAGAGACCCAGTACTTC. Translating it yields CATSDVGTASQETQYF.

A single count supports this clone. This chain joins TRBV13 and TRBJ2-3; D remains ambiguous. CDR3 length: 15 residues. The V end was cut by 2 bases, the J end by 1 base, with 10 bases between. CDR1 PRHDT and CDR2 FYEKMQ come from the germline V gene (reference sequence). The chain's CDR3 is CASSLRVYRTDTQYF. CDR3 nucleotide sequence: TGTGCCAGCAGCTTAAGAGTATACCGCACAGATACGCAGTATTTT.

In its sample, this clone was seen a few times. The sample has other DNA sequences that encode this CDR3 too. V gene TRBV5-1 combines with J gene TRBJ2-5; weak D call: TRBD1 (5 bases). Germline V gene data show CDR1 as SGHRS and CDR2 as YFSETQ. The CDR3 totals 12 residues. The ends were cut back, 0 bases at V and 5 bases at J, with 5 bases in the middle. CDR3 nucleotide sequence: TGCGCCAGCAGCTTGGACAGGGAGACCCAGTACTTC. Its translation: CASSLDRETQYF.

In DNA, the CDR3 is TGTGCCAGCAGTGAACAGGGAGGCGGAGCCAACTCTGGGGCCAACGTCCTGACTTTC. It is translated as CASSEQGGGANSGANVLTF. V and J are TRBV6-1 and TRBJ2-6, with D perhaps TRBD2 (6 bases). V was cut by 2 bases and J by 0 bases, with 17 bases left in between. The CDR3 totals 19 residues. Germline loops: CDR1 MNHNS, CDR2 SASEGT.

The rearrangement joins TRBV11-2 to TRBJ2-1; tentatively, D is TRBD1 (6 bases). The CDR3 has 16 residues. Trimming removed 2 bases at V and 4 bases at J, with 15 bases between. Germline V lookup: CDR1 SGHAT, CDR2 FQNNGV. CDR3 DNA sequence: TGTGCCAGCAGCTTAAACCCACGGACAGAGTACAATGAGCAGTTCTTC. The encoded protein is CASSLNPRTEYNEQFF.

The V gene is TRBV2, the J gene TRBJ1-3; 8 bases are shared with TRBD1. The ends lost 3 bases at V and 0 bases at J; junction bases unmatched: 10. The germline gives CDR1 SNHLY, CDR2 FYNNEI. This CDR3 comprises 18 residues. In nucleotides, the CDR3 is TGTGCCAGCAGTGATATCAGGGACAGGACGAGCTCTGGAAACACCATATATTTT. This translates into CASSDIRDRTSSGNTIYF.

CDR3 coding DNA: TGTGCCAGCACCCCGCTTGGGACACCCCTAAACGTCCTGACTTTC. Protein sequence: CASTPLGTPLNVLTF. The chain has TRBV6-2 or TRBV6-3 and TRBJ2-6, with a possible D match to TRBD1 (6 bases). The germline V gene has CDR1 MNHEY and CDR2 SVGEGT. Deletions cut 7 bases from V and 10 bases from J, with 20 bases between. The CDR3 has 15 residues.

This chain connects TRBV11-2 to TRBJ1-6; D remains unclear. CDR3 size: 15 residues. Trimming left V 1 base short and J 3 bases short, with 7 bases between. Germline-derived CDR1 and CDR2 are SGHAT and FQNNGV. As DNA, the CDR3 is TGTGCCAGCAGCTTAGGGCAAAACTATAATTCACCCCTCCACTTT. Translating gives CASSLGQNYNSPLHF.

V gene TRBV19 combines with J gene TRBJ1-1; 12 bases agree with TRBD1. Germline CDR1 is LNHDA and CDR2 is SQIVND (reference sequence). V lost 4 bases and J lost 2; bases outside the gene matches: 11. This CDR3 is built from 18 residues. CDR3 nucleotides: TGTGCCAGTAGTAACACCCGCATCGGGACAGGGGGCAACACTGAAGCTTTCTTT. The encoded protein is CASSNTRIGTGGNTEAFF.

The chain recombines TRBV2 with TRBJ1-1; no definite D call. Trimming stripped 7 bases from V and 2 bases from J, with 8 bases between. This CDR3 contains 12 residues. The V gene's germline CDR1 is SNHLY and CDR2 FYNNEI. The CDR3 region is CASNQDNTEAFF. CDR3 in DNA: TGTGCCAGCAATCAGGATAACACTGAAGCTTTCTTT.

V and J are TRBV29-1 and TRBJ1-4; D is perhaps TRBD1 (6 bases). The CDR3 spans 13 residues. The V gene lost 7 bases and the J gene lost 4 bases, with 13 bases spanning the gap. Per the germline V gene, CDR1 is SQVTM and CDR2 is ANQGSEA. The DNA of the CDR3 is TGCAGCGCAAGTCAGGGGTTTAATGAAAAACTGTTTTTT. Protein sequence: CSASQGFNEKLFF.

The rearrangement links TRBV20-1 to TRBJ2-3; D is undetermined. Germline V gene lookup returns CDR1 DFQATT and CDR2 SNEGSKA (reference sequence). This CDR3 region has 10 residues. Trimming removed 7 bases from V and 5 bases from J, with 7 bases in between. CDR3 coding DNA: TGCAGTGTATCTGTAGATACGCAGTATTTT. It codes for CSVSVDTQYF.

This chain joins TRBV19 and TRBJ1-5, with D perhaps TRBD1 (5 bases). The CDR3 extends over 15 amino acids. V lost 8 bases to trimming and J lost 3 bases, with 17 bases between them. Germline V gene data show CDR1 as LNHDA and CDR2 as SQIVND (reference sequence). Here the CDR3 DNA reads TGTGCCAGTTCGACCGACAGAGACATCAATCAGCCCCAGCATTTT. Encoded protein: CASSTDRDINQPQHF.

The V and J genes are TRBV6-6 and TRBJ1-4; 7 bases agree with TRBD1. The CDR3 is made up of 12 amino acids. The J segment lost 8 bases and the V segment lost 10 bases, leaving 7 bases of the junction unmatched. Per germline, CDR1 MNHNY and CDR2 SVGAGI (reference sequence). In nucleotides, the CDR3 is TGTGCCACCGCCTCAGGGGGGGAAAAACTGTTTTTT. Translation: CATASGGEKLFF.

This clone was detected once. The chain has TRBV9 and TRBJ1-1; D ambiguous. The ends were cut back, 3 bases at V and 6 bases at J, with 6 bases in the middle. CDR1 SGDLS and CDR2 YYNGEE come from the germline V gene. The CDR3 totals 11 residues. The CDR3 DNA sequence: TGTGCCAGCAGCGGACACCCTGAAGCTTTCTTT. As protein: CASSGHPEAFF.

The J gene is TRBJ2-4, the V gene TRBV2; 7 bases line up with TRBD2. CDR1 SNHLY and CDR2 FYNNEI come from the germline V gene. V shed 7 bases and J 7 bases; nucleotides not matched to a gene: 10. The CDR3 runs 14 residues. CDR3 sequence: CASNTGQGGNIQYF. The CDR3, as DNA: TGTGCCAGCAACACCGGCCAGGGAGGGAACATTCAGTACTTC.

This chain connects TRBV7-8 to TRBJ1-3; the D gene is possibly TRBD1 (5 bases). CDR3 length equals 15 residues. Germline lookup yields CDR1 SGHVS and CDR2 FQNEAQ. V lost 1 base and J lost 4, with 11 bases in between. Here the CDR3 reads CASSLGGTTGNTIYF. In DNA, the CDR3 is TGTGCCAGCAGCTTAGGGGGGACTACAGGAAACACCATATATTTT.

The gene calls are TRBV24-1 and TRBJ2-1; possible D gene TRBD1, 7 bases. The CDR3 covers 18 residues. Germline lookup yields CDR1 KGHDR and CDR2 SFDVKD. V lost 5 bases and J 1 base, leaving 20 bases between the germline ends. The CDR3 DNA reads TGTGCCACCAGTGGGAGGGAACTAGACAGGGTATCCTACAATGAGCAGTTCTTC. It is translated as CATSGRELDRVSYNEQFF.

The V call is TRBV7-9, the J call TRBJ1-6; 9 bases map to TRBD1. Germline V gene data show CDR1 as SEHNR and CDR2 as FQNEAQ (reference sequence). The CDR3 runs 14 residues. The ends lost 6 bases at V and 10 bases at J; junction bases unmatched: 7. The CDR3, as DNA: TGTGCCAGCAGTTTGGGACAGGGTGAGTCACCCCTCCACTTT. It translates to CASSLGQGESPLHF.

The V call is TRBV7-2, the J call TRBJ1-4; D perhaps matches TRBD1 (5 bases). The ends were cut back, 1 base at V and 8 bases at J, with 14 bases in the middle. Germline V gene sequence: CDR1 SGHTA, CDR2 FQGNSA. CDR3 size: 15 residues. The CDR3 DNA reads as TGTGCCAGCAGCTTAGTCCACGTGGGGCAGGAAAAACTGTTTTTT. This gives the protein CASSLVHVGQEKLFF. Using reference TRBV7-2 and TRBJ1-4 for the parts outside the CDR3, the full variable domain is GAGVSQSPSNKVTEKGKDVELRCDPISGHTALYWYRQSLGQGLEFLIYFQGNSAPDKSGLPSDRFSAERTGGSVSTLTIQRTQQEDSAVYLCASSLVHVGQEKLFFGSGTQLSVL.

This sequence joins TRBV7-3 and TRBJ2-2; 10 nucleotides align to TRBD2. With 5 bases clipped from V and 4 bases from J, the junction kept 7 bases outside the gene matches. The CDR3 is 16 residues long. From germline, CDR1 is SGHTA and CDR2 FQGTGA. CDR3 in amino acids: CASSELAGAGTGELFF. CDR3 bases: TGTGCCAGCAGCGAGCTAGCGGGAGCGGGCACCGGGGAGCTGTTTTTT.

The V call is TRBV2, the J call TRBJ2-1, with 11 bases lining up with TRBD2. V was clipped by 5 bases and J by 9 bases; unmatched bases: 12. In germline, CDR1 is SNHLY, CDR2 FYNNEI. CDR3 length: 16 residues. CDR3 amino acids: CASSPKLAGVLFEQFF. For the CDR3, the DNA is TGTGCCAGCAGTCCAAAACTAGCGGGAGTGCTGTTTGAGCAGTTCTTC.

This clone was counted a few times. The same CDR3 also results from other DNA sequences found in this sample. The chain links TRBV27 to TRBJ1-2; TRBD1 matches at 7 bases. The CDR3 consists of 13 residues. CDR1 is MNHEY and CDR2 is SMNVEV in the germline V gene (reference sequence). The V segment lost 5 bases and the J segment 2 bases; nucleotides outside the gene matches: 2. The CDR3 loop is CASSLTGNYGYTF. The CDR3 DNA reads TGTGCCAGCAGTCTGACAGGGAACTATGGCTACACCTTC.

The gene calls are TRBV7-9 and TRBJ2-7, with D possibly TRBD1 on 6 matching bases. Germline CDR1 and CDR2: SEHNR and FQNEAQ (reference sequence). This CDR3 comprises 12 residues. V dropped 5 bases and J dropped 6 bases, with 11 bases sitting between them. CDR3: CASSPDSPEQYF. CDR3 sequence (DNA): TGTGCCAGCAGCCCGGACAGTCCCGAGCAGTACTTC.

In this sample, this clone turned up once. This rearrangement joins TRBV12-3 or TRBV12-4 to TRBJ1-1; D unclear. Trimming stripped 8 bases from V and 0 bases from J, with 10 bases between. The CDR3 spans 13 residues. The CDR3 loop reads CASWNRMNTEAFF. As DNA, the CDR3 is TGTGCCAGCTGGAACAGAATGAACACTGAAGCTTTCTTT.

The J gene is TRBJ2-3, the V gene TRBV23-1; 9 bases align to TRBD1. Being an ORF, TRBV23-1 has a function that is uncertain. Losses at the gene ends were 2 bases for V and 3 bases for J; bases not matched to a gene: 15. The CDR3 is 19 residues long. CDR3 in amino acids: CASSQPCPARTGETDTQYF. In nucleotides, the CDR3 is TGCGCCAGCAGTCAACCCTGTCCTGCTCGGACAGGGGAAACAGATACGCAGTATTTT.